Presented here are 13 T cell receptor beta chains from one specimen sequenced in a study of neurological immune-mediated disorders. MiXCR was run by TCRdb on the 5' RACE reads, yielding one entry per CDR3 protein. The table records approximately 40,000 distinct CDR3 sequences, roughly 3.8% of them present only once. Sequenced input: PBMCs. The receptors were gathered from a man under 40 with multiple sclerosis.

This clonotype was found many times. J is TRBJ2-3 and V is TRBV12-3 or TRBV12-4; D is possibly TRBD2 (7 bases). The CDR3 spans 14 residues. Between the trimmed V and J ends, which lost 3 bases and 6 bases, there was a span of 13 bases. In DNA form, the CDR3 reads TGTGCCAGCAGTTTGACTAGCCAGGGGGATACGCAGTATTTT. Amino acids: CASSLTSQGDTQYF.

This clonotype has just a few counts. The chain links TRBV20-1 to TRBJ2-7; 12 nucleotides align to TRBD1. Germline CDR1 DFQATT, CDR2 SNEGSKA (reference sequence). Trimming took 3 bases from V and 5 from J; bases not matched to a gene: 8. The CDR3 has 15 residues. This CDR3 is CSASPGTGGFDEQYF. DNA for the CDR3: TGCAGTGCTAGCCCCGGGACAGGGGGCTTCGACGAGCAGTACTTC.

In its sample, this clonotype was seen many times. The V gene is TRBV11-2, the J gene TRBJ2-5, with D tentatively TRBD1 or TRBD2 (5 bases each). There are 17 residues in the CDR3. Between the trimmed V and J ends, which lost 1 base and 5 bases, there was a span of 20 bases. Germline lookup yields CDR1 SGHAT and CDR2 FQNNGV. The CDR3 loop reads CASSLVSGPTRVETQYF. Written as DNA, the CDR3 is TGTGCCAGCAGCTTAGTCTCGGGGCCGACAAGAGTCGAGACCCAGTACTTC. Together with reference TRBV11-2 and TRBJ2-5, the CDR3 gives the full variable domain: EAGVAQSPRYKIIEKRQSVAFWCNPISGHATLYWYQQILGQGPKLLIQFQNNGVVDDSQLPKDRFSAERLKGVDSTLKIQPAKLEDSAVYLCASSLVSGPTRVETQYFGPGTRLLVL.

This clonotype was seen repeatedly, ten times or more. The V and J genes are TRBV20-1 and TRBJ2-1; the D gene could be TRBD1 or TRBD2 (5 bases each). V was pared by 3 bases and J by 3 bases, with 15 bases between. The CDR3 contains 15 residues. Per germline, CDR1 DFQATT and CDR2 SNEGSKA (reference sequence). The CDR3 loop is CSARRGLSGYNEQFF. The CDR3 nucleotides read TGCAGTGCTAGGAGGGGCCTCTCAGGCTACAATGAGCAGTTCTTC.

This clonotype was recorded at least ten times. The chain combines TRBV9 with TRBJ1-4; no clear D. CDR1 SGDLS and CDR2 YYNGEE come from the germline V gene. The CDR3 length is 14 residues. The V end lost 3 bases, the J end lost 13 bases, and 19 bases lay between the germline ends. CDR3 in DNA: TGTGCCAGCAGCGCCACGGGAAGGTCAGTTGGACTGTTTTTT. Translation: CASSATGRSVGLFF.

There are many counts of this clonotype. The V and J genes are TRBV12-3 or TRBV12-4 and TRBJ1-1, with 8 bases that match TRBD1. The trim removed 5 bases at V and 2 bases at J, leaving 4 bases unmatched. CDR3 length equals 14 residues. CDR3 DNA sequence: TGTGCCAGCAGTCCCCAGGGGGCAAACACTGAAGCTTTCTTT. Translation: CASSPQGANTEAFF.

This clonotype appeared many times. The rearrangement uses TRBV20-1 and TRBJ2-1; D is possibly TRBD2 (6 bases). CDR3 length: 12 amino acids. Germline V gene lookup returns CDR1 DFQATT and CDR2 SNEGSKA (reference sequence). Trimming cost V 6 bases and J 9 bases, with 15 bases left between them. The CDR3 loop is CSAATRRGEQFF. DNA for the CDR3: TGCAGTGCCGCGACTAGAAGAGGTGAGCAGTTCTTC.

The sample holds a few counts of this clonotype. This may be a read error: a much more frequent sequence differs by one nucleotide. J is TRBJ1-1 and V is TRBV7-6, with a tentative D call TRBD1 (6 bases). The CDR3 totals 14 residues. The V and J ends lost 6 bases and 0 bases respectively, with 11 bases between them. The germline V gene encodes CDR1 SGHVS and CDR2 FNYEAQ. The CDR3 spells CASRPGVMNTEAFF. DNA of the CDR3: TGTGCCAGCAGACCAGGGGTTATGAACACTGAAGCTTTCTTT. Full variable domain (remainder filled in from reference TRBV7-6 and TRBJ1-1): GAGVSQSPRYKVTKRGQDVALRCDPISGHVSLYWYRQALGQGPEFLTYFNYEAQQDKSGLPNDRFSAERPEGSISTLTIQRTEQRDSAMYRCASRPGVMNTEAFFGQGTRLTVV.

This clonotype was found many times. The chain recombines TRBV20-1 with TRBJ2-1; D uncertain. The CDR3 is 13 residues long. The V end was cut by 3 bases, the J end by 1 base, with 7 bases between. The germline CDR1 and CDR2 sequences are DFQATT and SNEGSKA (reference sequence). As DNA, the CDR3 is TGCAGTGCTAGTGGTTTGTCCTACAATGAGCAGTTCTTC. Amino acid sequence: CSASGLSYNEQFF.

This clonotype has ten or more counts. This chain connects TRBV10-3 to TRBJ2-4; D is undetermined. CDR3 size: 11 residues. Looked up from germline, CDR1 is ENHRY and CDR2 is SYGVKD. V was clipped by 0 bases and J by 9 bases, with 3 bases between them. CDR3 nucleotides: TGTGCCATCAGTGAGTCAATCATTCAGTACTTC. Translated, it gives CAISESIIQYF.

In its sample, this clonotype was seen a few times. The CDR3 region has the DNA TGCGCCAGCAACGGCGATGGGAGGTCCTACAATGAGCAGTTCTTC. It codes for CASNGDGRSYNEQFF. The chain recombines TRBV5-1 with TRBJ2-1, with D perhaps matching TRBD2 (6 bases). The CDR3 has 15 amino acids. V lost 6 bases, J lost 1 base, and 14 bases lay in between. The germline gives CDR1 SGHRS, CDR2 YFSETQ.

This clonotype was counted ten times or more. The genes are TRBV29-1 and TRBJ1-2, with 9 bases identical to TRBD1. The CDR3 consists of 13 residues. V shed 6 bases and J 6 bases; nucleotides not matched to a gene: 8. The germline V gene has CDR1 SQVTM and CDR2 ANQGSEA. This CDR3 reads CSVASDRGDGYTF. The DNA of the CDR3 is TGCAGCGTCGCCTCCGACAGGGGGGATGGCTACACCTTC.

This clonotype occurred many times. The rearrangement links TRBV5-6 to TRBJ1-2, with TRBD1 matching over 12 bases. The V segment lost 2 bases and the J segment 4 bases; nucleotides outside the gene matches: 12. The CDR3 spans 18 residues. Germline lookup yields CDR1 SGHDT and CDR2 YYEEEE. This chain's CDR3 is CASSFEFGTGGGFYGYTF. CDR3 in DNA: TGTGCCAGCAGCTTTGAGTTCGGGACAGGGGGCGGATTCTATGGCTACACCTTC.